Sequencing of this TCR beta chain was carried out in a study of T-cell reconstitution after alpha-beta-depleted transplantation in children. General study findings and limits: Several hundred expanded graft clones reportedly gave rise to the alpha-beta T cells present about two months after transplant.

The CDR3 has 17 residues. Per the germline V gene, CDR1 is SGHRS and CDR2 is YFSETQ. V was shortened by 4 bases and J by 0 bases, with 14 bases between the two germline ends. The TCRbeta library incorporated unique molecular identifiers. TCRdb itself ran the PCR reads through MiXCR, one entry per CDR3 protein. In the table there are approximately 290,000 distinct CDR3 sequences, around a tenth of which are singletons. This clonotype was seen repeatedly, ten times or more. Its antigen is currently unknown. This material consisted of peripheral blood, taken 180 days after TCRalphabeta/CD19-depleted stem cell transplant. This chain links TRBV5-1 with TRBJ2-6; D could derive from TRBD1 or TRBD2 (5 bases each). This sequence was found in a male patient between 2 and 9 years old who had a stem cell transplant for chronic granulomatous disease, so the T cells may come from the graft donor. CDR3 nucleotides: TGCGCCAGCAGCCGGGACCAAATTTCCTCTGGGGCCAACGTCCTGACTTTC. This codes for CASSRDQISSGANVLTF.